This T cell receptor beta chain is from a study of blood T cell repertoires in COVID-19. The overall study: Material from acute and convalescent COVID-19 was sourced from the United States, Italy and Spain.

Original processing methods: Estimation of nucleated cell counts was performed using reference gene primer amplification. Assay used: immunoSEQ multiplex PCR; TCRdb lists only in-frame clones, some missing. From that table come the V and J calls and clone size; the DNA was used to work out D and trimming. The table has approximately 250,000 clones, 65% to 90% seen once. The junction had 5 bases not matched to a gene; V was cut back by 2 bases and J by 5 bases. This CDR3 region has 15 residues. Germline CDR1 and CDR2: MNHEY and SVGEGT. Which cohort a participant joined came from the clinical history participants gave.

This receptor was taken from a woman between 45 and 60 years old with acute COVID-19. The chain is built from TRBV6-2 or TRBV6-3 and TRBJ1-5; 8 bases match TRBD1. The sequenced sample was PBMCs or T cells enriched from blood (not recorded which). CDR3 protein: CASSYRQGYDQPQHF. The CDR3 DNA is TGTGCCAGCAGTTACCGACAGGGGTATGATCAGCCCCAGCATTTT.